Listed below are T cell receptor beta chains from one sample, sequenced in a study of human T cells and chemical hapten exposure. TCRdb re-called the RACE reads through MiXCR, storing one row per CDR3 protein. The sample contains some 400,000 distinct CDR3 sequences, approximately 5.1% of which appear only once. The sample was whole blood, taken in connection with sensitization to the hapten diphenylcyclopropenone (DPC). Receptors originate from a woman aged 45-59 years with alopecia areata. Some clones in this sample may be carry-over from other donors' samples. Both conserved end residues are part of each CDR3. D genes are given only for firm matches. Not every row has a clone size; where given, it reads once, few, many or a size class.

cdr3_aa cdr3_nt j_call v_call clone_size d_call
CSARRLAGGTRKGRDTQYF TGCAGTGCTAGAAGGCTAGCGGGAGGGACGAGGAAGGGGAGGGATACGCAGTATTTT TRBJ2-3 TRBV20-1 NA TRBD2
CASSPRLSRGGGTGELFF TGTGCCAGCAGCCCCCGGCTATCTCGGGGTGGGGGCACCGGGGAGCTGTTTTTT TRBJ2-2 TRBV7-8 NA NA
CASSQEGGSSYNEQFF TGCGCCAGCAGCCAAGAAGGAGGAAGCTCCTACAATGAGCAGTTCTTC TRBJ2-1 TRBV4-3 many NA
CASSLAGSTGTQYF TGTGCCAGCAGCTTAGCAGGCAGCACAGGTACGCAGTATTTT TRBJ2-3 TRBV7-2 many NA
CASSLKREGGYGYTF TGCGCCAGCAGCCTAAAGAGGGAGGGAGGCTATGGCTACACCTTC TRBJ1-2 TRBV4-1 NA NA
CASSPGQGVNEKLFF TGTGCCAGCAGTCCCGGACAGGGGGTTAATGAAAAACTGTTTTTT TRBJ1-4 TRBV12-3/TRBV12-4 many TRBD1
CSADRSLSTEAFF TGCAGTGCTGATAGATCCCTGTCCACTGAAGCTTTCTTT TRBJ1-1 TRBV20-1 few NA
CASSLGLAGVVTGELFF TGTGCCAGCAGCTTGGGACTAGCGGGAGTAGTCACCGGGGAGCTGTTTTTT TRBJ2-2 TRBV13 NA TRBD2
CASRGTADNSPLHF TGTGCCAGCAGGGGGACGGCGGATAATTCACCCCTCCACTTT TRBJ1-6 TRBV2 few NA
CASSTRDLTYNEQFF TGTGCCAGCAGTACCCGGGACTTAACCTACAATGAGCAGTTCTTC TRBJ2-1 TRBV28 NA NA
CASSPQGAPLHF TGTGCCAGCTCACCTCAAGGGGCACCCCTCCACTTT TRBJ1-6 TRBV18 few NA
CSGREAEDTQYF TGCAGCGGTCGGGAGGCGGAAGATACGCAGTATTTT TRBJ2-3 TRBV29-1 many TRBD2
CASSIGPRGQGYTDTQYF TGTGCCAGTAGTATAGGTCCCCGGGGACAGGGATACACAGATACGCAGTATTTT TRBJ2-3 TRBV19 many TRBD1
CASSQDWQNTEAFF TGCGCCAGCAGCCAAGATTGGCAGAACACTGAAGCTTTCTTT TRBJ1-1 TRBV4-3 few NA
CASSSTGQGLTEAFF TGTGCCAGCAGCTCCACGGGACAGGGGTTGACTGAAGCTTTCTTT TRBJ1-1 TRBV7-2 few TRBD1
CSGLDSSYNQPQHF TGCAGTGGGTTAGACAGTTCATACAATCAGCCCCAGCATTTT TRBJ1-5 TRBV20-1 few NA
CASSFTTVGGGRNGYTF TGTGCCAGCAGTTTCACCACGGTAGGGGGCGGAAGAAATGGCTACACCTTC TRBJ1-2 TRBV12-3/TRBV12-4 NA TRBD1
CATWGNTEAFF TGTGCCACATGGGGGAACACTGAAGCTTTCTTT TRBJ1-1 TRBV10-3 many NA
CASSFGLTRAGDTQYF TGCGCCAGCAGCTTTGGACTAACTCGGGCGGGAGATACGCAGTATTTT TRBJ2-3 TRBV5-1 few NA
CATSRDLGTVWYEQYF TGTGCCACCAGCAGAGATTTGGGGACAGTATGGTACGAGCAGTACTTC TRBJ2-7 TRBV15 many TRBD1
CASSVRQGGSSTDTQYF TGTGCCAGCAGTGTGCGACAGGGCGGATCTAGCACAGATACGCAGTATTTT TRBJ2-3 TRBV2 many TRBD1
CSVEGRGFTKDTDTQYF TGCAGCGTTGAGGGCAGGGGCTTCACGAAGGACACAGATACGCAGTATTTT TRBJ2-3 TRBV29-1 many NA
CAISDGPYEQYF TGTGCCATCAGTGACGGACCCTACGAGCAGTACTTC TRBJ2-7 TRBV10-3 many NA
CASSPGGASYEQYF TGTGCCAGCTCACCAGGGGGGGCATCCTACGAGCAGTACTTC TRBJ2-7 TRBV18 many NA
CASSLTTGGAEAFF TGCGCCAGCAGCTTGACGACTGGAGGGGCTGAAGCTTTCTTT TRBJ1-1 TRBV5-1 many NA
CSVARREDTGELFF TGCAGCGTAGCACGCCGGGAGGACACCGGGGAGCTGTTTTTT TRBJ2-2 TRBV29-1 many TRBD2
CASSPMSGRNEQFF TGTGCCAGCAGCCCCATGAGCGGGAGAAATGAGCAGTTCTTC TRBJ2-1 TRBV7-8 many TRBD2
CASSFEPSSGNTIYF TGTGCCAGCAGCTTTGAGCCAAGCTCTGGAAACACCATATATTTT TRBJ1-3 TRBV7-8 many NA
CSVEQGLGTEAFF TGCAGCGTTGAACAGGGCCTAGGGACTGAAGCTTTCTTT TRBJ1-1 TRBV29-1 NA NA
CASRGLAGLSTDTQYF TGTGCCAGCAGGGGACTAGCGGGGCTTAGTACAGATACGCAGTATTTT TRBJ2-3 TRBV27 many TRBD2
CASLAGGPYEQYF TGTGCCAGTCTAGCGGGAGGTCCCTACGAGCAGTACTTC TRBJ2-7 TRBV6-2/TRBV6-3 many TRBD2
CASSLVAVSADTQYF TGTGCCAGCAGTTTAGTAGCGGTGTCCGCAGATACGCAGTATTTT TRBJ2-3 TRBV28 NA NA
CASSLVATSTDTQYF TGTGCCAGCAGCTTAGTAGCGACTAGCACAGATACGCAGTATTTT TRBJ2-3 TRBV7-2 NA NA
CSGRQGQYEQYF TGCAGCGGACGACAGGGGCAGTACGAGCAGTACTTC TRBJ2-7 TRBV29-1 many TRBD1
CSARVRRGSTDTQYF TGCAGTGCTAGAGTCAGAAGAGGGAGTACAGATACGCAGTATTTT TRBJ2-3 TRBV20-1 NA NA
CASSYSRLAGELFF TGTGCCAGCAGTTACTCCCGACTAGCCGGGGAGCTGTTTTTT TRBJ2-2 TRBV6-5 many NA
CASSLTGSRDGELFF TGTGCCAGCAGTCTCACCGGGTCCCGGGACGGGGAGCTGTTTTTT TRBJ2-2 TRBV28 many NA
CASSLAGIETQYF TGCGCCAGCAGCTTGGCCGGTATAGAGACCCAGTACTTC TRBJ2-5 TRBV5-1 many NA
CASRLQSISYNEQFF TGTGCCAGCAGGCTTCAATCTATCTCCTACAATGAGCAGTTCTTC TRBJ2-1 TRBV12-3/TRBV12-4 many NA
CAISRLAGGNEQFF TGTGCCATCTCTAGACTAGCGGGAGGGAATGAGCAGTTCTTC TRBJ2-1 TRBV10-3 many TRBD2
CSARDKGTDTQYF TGCAGTGCTAGAGATAAGGGTACAGATACGCAGTATTTT TRBJ2-3 TRBV20-1 few NA
CASSQARHQYF TGTGCCAGCAGCCAAGCTAGGCACCAGTACTTC TRBJ2-7 TRBV14 many NA
CASSPYQGAANTEAFF TGTGCCAGCAGCCCCTATCAGGGGGCGGCGAACACTGAAGCTTTCTTT TRBJ1-1 TRBV13 NA TRBD1
CASRRIEAFF TGTGCCAGCAGGCGTATTGAAGCTTTCTTT TRBJ1-1 TRBV12-3/TRBV12-4 many NA
CASSLAGTGNTIYF TGCGCCAGCAGCTTGGCAGGGACTGGAAACACCATATATTTT TRBJ1-3 TRBV5-1 few NA